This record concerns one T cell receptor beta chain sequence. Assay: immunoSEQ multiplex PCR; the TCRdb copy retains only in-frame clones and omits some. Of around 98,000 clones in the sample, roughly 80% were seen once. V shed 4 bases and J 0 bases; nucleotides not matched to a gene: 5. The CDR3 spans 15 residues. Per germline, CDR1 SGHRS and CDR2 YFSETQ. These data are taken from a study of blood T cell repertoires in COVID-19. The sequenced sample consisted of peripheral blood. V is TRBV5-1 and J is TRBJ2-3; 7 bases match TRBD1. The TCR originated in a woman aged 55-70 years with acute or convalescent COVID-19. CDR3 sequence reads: CASSRGTASTDTQYF. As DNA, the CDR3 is TGCGCCAGCAGCCGAGGGACAGCTAGCACAGATACGCAGTATTTT.